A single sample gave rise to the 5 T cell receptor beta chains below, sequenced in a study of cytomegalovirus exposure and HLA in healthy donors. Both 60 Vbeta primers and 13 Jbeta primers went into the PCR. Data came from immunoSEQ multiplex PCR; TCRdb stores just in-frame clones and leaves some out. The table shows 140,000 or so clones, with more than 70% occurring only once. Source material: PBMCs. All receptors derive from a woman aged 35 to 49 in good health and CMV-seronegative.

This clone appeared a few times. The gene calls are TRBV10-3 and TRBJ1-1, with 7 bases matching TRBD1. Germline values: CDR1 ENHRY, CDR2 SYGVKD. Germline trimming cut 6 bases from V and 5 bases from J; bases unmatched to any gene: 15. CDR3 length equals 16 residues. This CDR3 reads CAISPSDRVVQTEAFF. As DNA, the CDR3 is TGTGCCATCAGCCCCTCCGACAGGGTAGTTCAAACTGAAGCTTTCTTT.

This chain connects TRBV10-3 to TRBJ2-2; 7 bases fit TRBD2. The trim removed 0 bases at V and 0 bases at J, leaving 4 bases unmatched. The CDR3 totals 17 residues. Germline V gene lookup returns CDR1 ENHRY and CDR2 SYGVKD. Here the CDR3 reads CAISESLGGTNTGELFF. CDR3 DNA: TGTGCCATCAGTGAGTCGTTGGGGGGGACGAACACCGGGGAGCTGTTTTTT.

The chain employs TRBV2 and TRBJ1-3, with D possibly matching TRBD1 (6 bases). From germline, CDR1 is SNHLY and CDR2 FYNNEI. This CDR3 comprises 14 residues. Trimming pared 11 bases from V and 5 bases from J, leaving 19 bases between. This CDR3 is CAVAPPGQRNTIYF. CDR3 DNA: TGTGCCGTCGCCCCTCCTGGACAGAGAAACACCATATATTTT. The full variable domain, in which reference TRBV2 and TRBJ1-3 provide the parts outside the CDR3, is EPEVTQTPSHQVTQMGQEVILRCVPISNHLYFYWYRQILGQKVEFLVSFYNNEISEKSEIFDDQFSVERPDGSNFTLKIRSTKLEDSAMYFCAVAPPGQRNTIYFGEGSWLTVV.

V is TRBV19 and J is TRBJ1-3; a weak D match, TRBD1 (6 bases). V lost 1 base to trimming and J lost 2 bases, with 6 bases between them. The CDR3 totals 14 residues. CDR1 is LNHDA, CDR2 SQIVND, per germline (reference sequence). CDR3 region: CASSIGTAGNTIYF. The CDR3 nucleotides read TGTGCCAGTAGTATAGGGACAGCTGGAAACACCATATATTTT.

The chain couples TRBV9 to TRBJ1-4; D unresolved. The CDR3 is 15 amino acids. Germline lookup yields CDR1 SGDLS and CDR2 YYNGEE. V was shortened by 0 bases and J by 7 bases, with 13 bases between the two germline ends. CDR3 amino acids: CASSVDFREGEKLFF. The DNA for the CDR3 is TGTGCCAGCAGCGTAGATTTTAGAGAGGGTGAAAAACTGTTTTTT.